These 31 T cell receptor beta chains share one sample of origin, sequenced in a study of blood T cell repertoires in COVID-19. This table comes from immunoSEQ multiplex PCR, and its TCRdb copy is limited to in-frame clones, with some not included. The data hold 140,000 to 150,000 clones, with around 72% observed a single time. The sample comprised peripheral blood. These TCRs come from a woman aged 55 to 70 with acute or convalescent COVID-19.

The chain recombines TRBV6-5 with TRBJ2-1; 8 bases agree with TRBD1. J was trimmed by 2 bases and V by 2 bases; bases with no gene match: 5. Germline-derived CDR1 and CDR2 are MNHEY and SVGAGI. This CDR3 contains 16 residues. CDR3 sequence reads: CASSYQRTGPYNEQFF. The DNA of the CDR3 is TGTGCCAGCAGTTACCAAAGGACAGGGCCCTACAATGAGCAGTTCTTC.

This rearrangement joins TRBV11-2 to TRBJ2-2; tentatively, D is TRBD1 (5 bases). The CDR3 sequence is 14 residues long. The V end was cut by 3 bases, the J end by 5 bases, with 10 bases between. Looked up from germline, CDR1 is SGHAT and CDR2 is FQNNGV. CDR3 bases: TGTGCCAGCAGCTTTAGGGGTGGGACCGGGGAGCTGTTTTTT. Protein product: CASSFRGGTGELFF.

The chain uses TRBV11-2 and TRBJ2-1; 10 nucleotides align to TRBD2. Losses at the gene ends were 3 bases for V and 4 bases for J; bases not matched to a gene: 3. This CDR3 is built from 15 residues. CDR1 SGHAT and CDR2 FQNNGV come from the germline V gene. The CDR3 loop is CASSLGTSEYNEQFF. The CDR3 nucleotides read TGTGCCAGCAGCTTGGGGACTAGCGAGTACAATGAGCAGTTCTTC.

This chain uses TRBV5-4 with TRBJ2-3; D perhaps matches TRBD2 (5 bases). Looked up from germline, CDR1 is SGHNT and CDR2 is YYREEE (reference sequence). The CDR3 contains 16 residues. V was clipped by 1 base and J by 1 base, with 13 bases between them. CDR3 sequence (DNA): TGTGCCAGCAGCTTGCGGGCTAGCCTTGGCACAGATACGCAGTATTTT. Translated, it gives CASSLRASLGTDTQYF.

This clone was recorded once. V and J are TRBV28 and TRBJ2-1; D call uncertain. Germline V gene data show CDR1 as MDHEN and CDR2 as SYDVKM. V was cut by 5 bases and J by 7 bases, with 21 bases left in between. The CDR3 sequence is 16 residues long. CDR3: CASSLRDKFFLNEQFF. CDR3 nucleotide sequence: TGTGCCAGCAGTCTCCGAGACAAGTTCTTTCTTAATGAGCAGTTCTTC.

This clone showed up just a few times. The rearrangement joins TRBV6-6 to TRBJ2-3; D is possibly TRBD2 (6 bases). The CDR3 has 11 residues. Per the germline V gene, CDR1 is MNHNY and CDR2 is SVGAGI (reference sequence). This CDR3 is CAAGPTDTQYF. CDR3 DNA: TGTGCGGCGGGACCGACAGATACGCAGTATTTT.

V usage is TRBV29-1 and J usage is TRBJ1-2; tentatively, D is TRBD1 (5 bases). There are 10 residues in the CDR3. CDR1 SQVTM and CDR2 ANQGSEA come from the germline V gene. Trimming removed 3 bases at V and 7 bases at J, with 6 bases between. The CDR3: CSVEQGGYTF. CDR3 DNA: TGCAGCGTTGAGCAGGGTGGCTACACCTTC.

This clone was recorded only once. The J gene is TRBJ2-1, the V gene TRBV5-1; D is undetermined. This CDR3 comprises 12 residues. The germline V and J ends were trimmed by 2 bases and 5 bases, with 5 bases remaining between them. Germline V CDR1 and CDR2: SGHRS, YFSETQ. The chain's CDR3 is CASSFRDNEQFF. CDR3 bases: TGCGCCAGCAGCTTCCGGGACAATGAGCAGTTCTTC.

This clone was observed a handful of times. The chain combines TRBV11-2 with TRBJ2-1; the D gene is possibly TRBD2 (6 bases). Trimming stripped 1 base from V and 6 bases from J, with 13 bases between. The CDR3 covers 15 residues. Germline V gives CDR1 SGHAT, CDR2 FQNNGV. Written as DNA, the CDR3 is TGTGCCAGCAGCTTAGCACTAGCCGTTATCAATGAGCAGTTCTTC. It is translated as CASSLALAVINEQFF.

This clone was observed a few times. CDR3 loop: CASSPGAPVSGTDTQYF. The CDR3 DNA is TGTGCCAGCAGCCCGGGAGCACCGGTGTCAGGAACAGATACGCAGTATTTT. This chain joins TRBV5-8 and TRBJ2-3; perhaps TRBD2 as D (6 bases). V dropped 4 bases and J dropped 3 bases, with 21 bases sitting between them. CDR3 length: 17 amino acids. In germline, CDR1 is SGHTS, CDR2 YDEGEE.

This chain connects TRBV4-1 to TRBJ1-6; D ambiguous. Trimming took off 1 base at V and 5 bases at J, with 12 bases between the two ends. Germline-derived CDR1 and CDR2 are MGHRA and YSYEKL. The CDR3 is made up of 16 amino acids. In DNA, the CDR3 is TGCGCCAGCAGCCAAGCCGCGACTCTTGATAATTCACCCCTCCACTTT. Protein product: CASSQAATLDNSPLHF.

V is TRBV28 and J is TRBJ1-2, with 8 bases matching TRBD1. Germline V lookup: CDR1 MDHEN, CDR2 SYDVKM. V lost 6 bases and J lost 8; bases outside the gene matches: 8. The CDR3 length is 13 residues. The CDR3 DNA reads TGTGCCAGCAGGTATCAGGGGGCGAGAGGCTACACCTTC. Translation gives CASRYQGARGYTF.

The V and J genes are TRBV28 and TRBJ1-1; D call uncertain. Germline values: CDR1 MDHEN, CDR2 SYDVKM. The V and J ends lost 6 bases and 5 bases respectively, with 19 bases between them. The CDR3 has 15 amino acids. The CDR3 sequence is CASRTLAGIGTEAFF. CDR3 bases: TGTGCCAGCAGGACCCTTGCGGGGATCGGGACTGAAGCTTTCTTT.

The rearrangement uses TRBV5-1 and TRBJ2-1; TRBD2 matches 9 bases. There are 16 residues in the CDR3. From germline, CDR1 is SGHRS and CDR2 YFSETQ. V gave up 0 bases and J gave up 3 bases; unmatched junction bases: 4. The CDR3 reads CASSLVPAGGYNEQFF. As DNA, the CDR3 is TGCGCCAGCAGCTTGGTTCCAGCGGGAGGCTACAATGAGCAGTTCTTC. Full variable domain (remainder filled in from reference TRBV5-1 and TRBJ2-1): KAGVTQTPRYLIKTRGQQVTLSCSPISGHRSVSWYQQTPGQGLQFLFEYFSETQRNKGNFPGRFSGRQFSNSRSEMNVSTLELGDSALYLCASSLVPAGGYNEQFFGPGTRLTVL.

This clone was seen a few times. The genes are TRBV10-3 and TRBJ2-7, with D perhaps TRBD1 (5 bases). V was cut by 2 bases and J by 5 bases, with 13 bases left in between. Germline CDR1 reads ENHRY; CDR2 reads SYGVKD. This CDR3 is built from 14 residues. CDR3 DNA: TGTGCCATCAGTGAGCGGCAGGGTGGGGACGAGCAGTACTTC. It translates to CAISERQGGDEQYF.

The genes are TRBV27 and TRBJ1-6, with TRBD1 matching over 7 bases. Germline V gives CDR1 MNHEY, CDR2 SMNVEV (reference sequence). This CDR3 is built from 14 residues. Trimming took 4 bases from V and 5 from J; bases not matched to a gene: 2. For the CDR3, the DNA is TGTGCCAGCAGTTCCGGGACAGATAATTCACCCCTCCACTTT. Protein sequence: CASSSGTDNSPLHF.

The V call is TRBV11-2, the J call TRBJ1-2; TRBD1 agrees at 7 bases. The CDR3 covers 15 residues. Germline CDR1 SGHAT, CDR2 FQNNGV. Unmatched junction bases numbered 6, after V lost 2 bases and J lost 3 bases. The CDR3 is CASSLYLDRDYGYTF. CDR3 DNA sequence: TGTGCCAGCAGCTTATACCTAGACAGGGACTATGGCTACACCTTC.

The genes are TRBV5-6 and TRBJ2-2, with 7 bases matching TRBD2. There are 16 residues in the CDR3. The V gene's germline CDR1 is SGHDT and CDR2 YYEEEE. V shed 5 bases, J shed 2 bases, and the junction held 9 bases outside the gene matches. The CDR3 sequence is CASSYLTSLNTGELFF. In DNA, the CDR3 is TGTGCCAGCAGTTACCTGACTAGCCTTAACACCGGGGAGCTGTTTTTT.

The rearrangement uses TRBV6-5 and TRBJ1-5; possibly TRBD1 for D (6 bases). Germline loops: CDR1 MNHEY, CDR2 SVGAGI. The CDR3 covers 14 residues. Trimming shortened V by 5 bases and J by 4 bases, and 12 bases separated the two germline ends. The CDR3 DNA reads as TGTGCCAGCAGTCAGACAGGTTCGAATCAGCCCCAGCATTTT. Translated, it gives CASSQTGSNQPQHF.

This CDR3 is CASSFSTGATFSSGNTIYF. DNA for the CDR3: TGCGCCAGCAGCTTTTCGACAGGGGCGACATTCAGCTCTGGAAACACCATATATTTT. This chain joins TRBV4-1 and TRBJ1-3, with TRBD1 matching over 8 bases. The germline V gene encodes CDR1 MGHRA and CDR2 YSYEKL. The V and J ends lost 5 bases and 0 bases, in that order; junction bases with no gene match: 15. The CDR3 contains 19 residues.

The CDR3 region has the DNA TGTGCCATCAGTGGTCCCGAGACAGGGCTAACCTACGAGCAGTACTTC. Translated, it gives CAISGPETGLTYEQYF. The chain employs TRBV10-3 and TRBJ2-7; 7 bases are a match to TRBD1. Germline V gives CDR1 ENHRY, CDR2 SYGVKD. V shed 4 bases and J 2 bases; nucleotides not matched to a gene: 11. This CDR3 region has 16 residues.

The gene calls are TRBV10-3 and TRBJ1-1; D uncertain. The CDR3 spans 12 residues. Germline V gene data show CDR1 as ENHRY and CDR2 as SYGVKD. V was shortened by 6 bases and J by 2 bases, with 7 bases between the two germline ends. As DNA, the CDR3 is TGTGCCATCAGACAGCCTAACACTGAAGCTTTCTTT. Its translation: CAIRQPNTEAFF.

CDR3 protein: CASRRDRGEYGYTF. CDR3 nucleotide sequence: TGTGCCAGCCGACGGGACAGGGGCGAATATGGCTACACCTTC. The chain is built from TRBV2 and TRBJ1-2; 10 nucleotides match TRBD1. The length of the CDR3 is 14 residues. Germline trimming cut 8 bases from V and 5 bases from J; bases unmatched to any gene: 8. Germline CDR1 reads SNHLY; CDR2 reads FYNNEI.

The V gene is TRBV20-1, the J gene TRBJ1-2; 8 nucleotides align to TRBD1. V lost 3 bases and J lost 7; bases outside the gene matches: 7. Germline lookup yields CDR1 DFQATT and CDR2 SNEGSKA (reference sequence). This CDR3 comprises 13 residues. The CDR3 bases are TGCAGTGCTAGTTCGGACAGGGCGGGTGGCTACACCTTC. Translated: CSASSDRAGGYTF.

V is TRBV3-1 (or the pseudogene TRBV3-2) and J is TRBJ2-7; 9 nucleotides line up with TRBD2. The germline gives CDR1 LGHDT, CDR2 YNNKEL (reference sequence). The CDR3 length is 15 residues. J was trimmed by 2 bases and V by 3 bases; bases with no gene match: 5. The CDR3 bases are TGTGCCAGCAGCCAGCGGTCTAGCGGGGCCTACGAGCAGTACTTC. Protein: CASSQRSSGAYEQYF.

The rearrangement links TRBV2 to TRBJ1-2, with unresolved D. The germline V gene has CDR1 SNHLY and CDR2 FYNNEI. The CDR3 loop spans 14 amino acids. Trimming cost V 6 bases and J 4 bases, with 15 bases left between them. Here the CDR3 reads CASSTELTIYGYTF. The DNA for the CDR3 is TGTGCCAGCAGCACTGAACTTACCATCTATGGCTACACCTTC.

This chain joins TRBV5-1 and TRBJ2-3, with 8 bases matching TRBD1. The CDR3 is made up of 16 amino acids. The J segment lost 0 bases and the V segment lost 0 bases, leaving 3 bases of the junction unmatched. Germline-derived CDR1 and CDR2 are SGHRS and YFSETQ. The CDR3 region is CASSLGTGSSTDTQYF. The CDR3 region has the DNA TGCGCCAGCAGCTTGGGGACAGGGTCAAGCACAGATACGCAGTATTTT.

In its sample, this clone was seen a few times. The V and J genes are TRBV6-4 and TRBJ2-3; 12 bases fit TRBD2. Per germline, CDR1 MRHNA and CDR2 SNTAGT. This CDR3 comprises 15 residues. V lost 5 bases to trimming and J lost 3 bases; unmatched junction nucleotides: 3. CDR3: CASSPGTSGTDTQYF. DNA of the CDR3: TGTGCCAGCAGTCCCGGGACTAGCGGGACAGATACGCAGTATTTT.

This clone was counted only a few times. The chain employs TRBV28 and TRBJ2-1; D possibly corresponds to TRBD2 (5 bases). V dropped 3 bases and J dropped 5 bases, with 8 bases sitting between them. This CDR3 contains 13 residues. Germline lookup yields CDR1 MDHEN and CDR2 SYDVKM. The CDR3 sequence is CASSLLANNEQFF. CDR3 bases: TGTGCCAGCAGTTTGTTAGCGAACAATGAGCAGTTCTTC. Full variable domain (outside the CDR3, taken from reference TRBV28 and TRBJ2-1): DVKVTQSSRYLVKRTGEKVFLECVQDMDHENMFWYRQDPGLGLRLIYFSYDVKMKEKGDIPEGYSVSREKKERFSLILESASTNQTSMYLCASSLLANNEQFFGPGTRLTVL.

The V call is TRBV30, the J call TRBJ2-5, with 8 bases lining up with TRBD2. Per the germline V gene, CDR1 is GTSNPN and CDR2 is SVGIG (reference sequence). This CDR3 spans 14 amino acids. Trimming cost V 5 bases and J 5 bases; bases outside gene matches: 10. CDR3 protein: CAWGVGGGWETQYF. As DNA, the CDR3 is TGTGCCTGGGGAGTAGGCGGGGGGTGGGAGACCCAGTACTTC.

V is TRBV18 and J is TRBJ2-1; TRBD2 agrees at 8 bases. This CDR3 contains 15 residues. V was pared by 3 bases and J by 13 bases, with 14 bases of the junction left unmatched. Germline values: CDR1 KGHSH, CDR2 LQKENI. CDR3 sequence reads: CASSPISGSLREQFF. In DNA, the CDR3 is TGTGCCAGCTCACCTATAAGCGGGAGCCTCAGGGAACAGTTCTTC.